This record concerns one TCR beta chain sequence. The antigen is undetermined. The source of the sample is a study of OX40 agonist ivuxolimab in advanced cancers. Study details: Dose-escalation patients' cancers were hepatocellular carcinoma, melanoma, renal cell or head and neck cancer. Checkpoint inhibitors had been given previously to 35% to 50% of patients. Study-level findings and limits: Antigens targeted by the expanded peripheral T cells were not determined.

Repertoires were generated with immunoSEQ multiplex PCR, while TCRdb's copy carries only in-frame clones and drops some. The sample consists of 100,000 to 140,000 clones, 91% of them appearing once. This CDR3 region has 16 residues. Germline V gene data show CDR1 as SGHTS and CDR2 as YDEGEE. The V gene end was trimmed by 1 base and the J gene end by 4 bases; junction bases not matched to a gene: 8. Enrollment shut out patients with autoimmune disease history or systemic immunosuppression. This TCR came from an adult with an advanced solid tumor such as melanoma, head and neck, liver or kidney cancer. The sample consisted of CD4+ or CD8+ T cells sorted from blood, taken in a trial of the OX40 agonist ivuxolimab. V is TRBV5-8 and J is TRBJ2-5; 9 positions match TRBD2. The CDR3 nucleotides read TGTGCCAGCAGCTTGTATCTCGGGACTAGCCTAGAGACCCAGTACTTC. Its protein is CASSLYLGTSLETQYF.